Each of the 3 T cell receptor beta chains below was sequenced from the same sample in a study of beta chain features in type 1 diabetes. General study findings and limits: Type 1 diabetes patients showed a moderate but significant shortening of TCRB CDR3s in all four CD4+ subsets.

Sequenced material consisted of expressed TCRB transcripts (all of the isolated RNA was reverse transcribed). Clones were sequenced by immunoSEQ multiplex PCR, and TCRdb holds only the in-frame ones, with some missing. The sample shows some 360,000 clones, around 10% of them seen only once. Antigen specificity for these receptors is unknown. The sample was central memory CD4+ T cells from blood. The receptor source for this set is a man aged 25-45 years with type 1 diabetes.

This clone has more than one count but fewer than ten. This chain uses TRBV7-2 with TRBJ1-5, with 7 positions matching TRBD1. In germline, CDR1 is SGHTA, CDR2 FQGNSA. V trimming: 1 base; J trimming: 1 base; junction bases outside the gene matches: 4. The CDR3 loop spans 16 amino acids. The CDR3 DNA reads TGTGCCAGCAGCTTAGTCGAGGGGGCCAGCAATCAGCCCCAGCATTTT. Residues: CASSLVEGASNQPQHF. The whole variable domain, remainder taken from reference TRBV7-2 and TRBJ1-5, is GAGVSQSPSNKVTEKGKDVELRCDPISGHTALYWYRQSLGQGLEFLIYFQGNSAPDKSGLPSDRFSAERTGGSVSTLTIQRTQQEDSAVYLCASSLVEGASNQPQHFGDGTRLSIL.

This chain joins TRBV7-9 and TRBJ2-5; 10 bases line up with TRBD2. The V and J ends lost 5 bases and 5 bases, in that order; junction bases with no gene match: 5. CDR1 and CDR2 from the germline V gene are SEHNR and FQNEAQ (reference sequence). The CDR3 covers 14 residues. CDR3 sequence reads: CASSERAGGETQYF. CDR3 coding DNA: TGTGCCAGCAGCGAGAGAGCGGGAGGGGAGACCCAGTACTTC. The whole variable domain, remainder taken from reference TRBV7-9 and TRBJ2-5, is DTGVSQNPRHKITKRGQNVTFRCDPISEHNRLYWYRQTLGQGPEFLTYFQNEAQLEKSRLLSDRFSAERPKGSFSTLEIQRTEQGDSAMYLCASSERAGGETQYFGPGTRLLVL.

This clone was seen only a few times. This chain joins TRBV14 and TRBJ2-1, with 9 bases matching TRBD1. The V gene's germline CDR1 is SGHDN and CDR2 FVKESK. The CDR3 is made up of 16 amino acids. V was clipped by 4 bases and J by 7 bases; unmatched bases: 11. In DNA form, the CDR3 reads TGTGCCAGCAGCCCTTATAAGGGACAGGGTTTGAATGAGCAGTTCTTC. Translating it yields CASSPYKGQGLNEQFF.